Presented here are 14 T cell receptor beta chains from one specimen sequenced in a study of T cell responses to AZD1222 COVID-19 vaccine. Using immunoSEQ multiplex PCR, the repertoire was profiled, and TCRdb retains in-frame clones only, with some absent. Of around 220,000 clones listed, roughly 94% were seen once; the top ten hold over 1.5%. The sequencing used peripheral blood, collected 28 days after the second dose of the MenACWY control vaccine. The receptors derive from an adult who received the MenACWY meningococcal vaccine as a control.

The chain recombines TRBV11-1 with TRBJ1-1; TRBD1 might be the D (6 bases). Germline CDR1 reads SGHAT; CDR2 reads FQDESV (reference sequence). There are 15 residues in the CDR3. Trimming removed 4 bases at V and 0 bases at J, with 12 bases between. The CDR3 sequence: CASSSRGALNTEAFF. CDR3 DNA: TGTGCCAGCAGCTCCCGGGGGGCTTTGAACACTGAAGCTTTCTTT.

The chain recombines TRBV30 with TRBJ2-7; TRBD2 agrees at 11 bases. The CDR3 totals 14 residues. CDR1 is GTSNPN, CDR2 SVGIG, per germline (reference sequence). V trimming: 5 bases; J trimming: 0 bases; junction bases outside the gene matches: 3. CDR3 nucleotides: TGTGCCTGGGCTAGCGGGGGGAGCTCCTACGAGCAGTACTTC. It codes for CAWASGGSSYEQYF.

DNA of the CDR3: TGTGCCAGCAGTGACTCGACAAACTCTGGGGCCAACGTCCTGACTTTC. This gives the protein CASSDSTNSGANVLTF. The rearrangement links TRBV6-4 to TRBJ2-6; D is undetermined. From germline, CDR1 is MRHNA and CDR2 SNTAGT. This CDR3 is built from 16 residues. V was cut by 0 bases and J by 0 bases, with 6 bases left in between.

The V gene is TRBV18, the J gene TRBJ1-1; D unclear. The germline V gene has CDR1 KGHSH and CDR2 LQKENI. V was shortened by 2 bases and J by 0 bases, with 4 bases between the two germline ends. The length of the CDR3 is 13 residues. The CDR3 is CASSPDLNTEAFF. The CDR3 DNA is TGTGCCAGCTCACCAGATCTGAACACTGAAGCTTTCTTT.

This sequence joins TRBV18 and TRBJ1-2; D remains ambiguous. Trimming pared 1 base from V and 0 bases from J, leaving 9 bases between. This CDR3 contains 15 residues. The germline gives CDR1 KGHSH, CDR2 LQKENI. The CDR3 region has the DNA TGTGCCAGCTCACCACGTGCAGGAGCTAACTATGGCTACACCTTC. The encoded protein is CASSPRAGANYGYTF.

The V and J genes are TRBV9 and TRBJ2-7, with TRBD2 identical over 12 bases. Per germline, CDR1 SGDLS and CDR2 YYNGEE. This CDR3 comprises 16 residues. V lost 4 bases and J lost 3; bases outside the gene matches: 8. CDR3 bases: TGTGCCAGCAGCCCTAGCGGGAGGGCCGGTGTCTACGAGCAGTACTTC. Translating it yields CASSPSGRAGVYEQYF.

This chain links TRBV4-2 with TRBJ1-5; D gene uncertain. Deletions cut 4 bases from V and 1 base from J, with 11 bases between. The CDR3 extends over 15 amino acids. The germline CDR1 and CDR2 sequences are LGHNA and YNFKEQ. The CDR3 protein is CASSPLRGSNQPQHF. In nucleotides, the CDR3 is TGTGCCAGCAGCCCCCTCCGTGGAAGCAATCAGCCCCAGCATTTT.

The chain employs TRBV4-3 and TRBJ1-2; tentative D call: TRBD1 (5 bases). V lost 0 bases to trimming and J lost 1 base, with 18 bases between them. The germline V gene encodes CDR1 LGHNA and CDR2 YSLEER. The CDR3 sequence is 18 residues long. The CDR3 DNA reads as TGCGCCAGCAGCCAAGAGATAGCCAGGGCGAACCTTAACTATGGCTACACCTTC. Protein sequence: CASSQEIARANLNYGYTF.

This clone occurred a few times. J is TRBJ2-3 and V is TRBV9; TRBD1 matches at 7 bases. The V segment lost 5 bases and the J segment 2 bases; nucleotides outside the gene matches: 5. Germline V gives CDR1 SGDLS, CDR2 YYNGEE. The CDR3 is 14 amino acids. The CDR3 nucleotides read TGTGCCAGCAGTAGGACAGGAGACACAGATACGCAGTATTTT. Translating gives CASSRTGDTDTQYF.

This clone was found once. The chain is built from TRBV23-1 and TRBJ2-1, with TRBD2 matching over 8 bases. TRBV23-1 is designated an ORF whose function remains uncertain. There are 15 residues in the CDR3. V lost 0 bases and J lost 9; bases outside the gene matches: 7. The CDR3 sequence is CASSQSSGGRTEQFF. CDR3 bases: TGCGCCAGCAGTCAATCGTCGGGCGGGAGGACTGAGCAGTTCTTC.

The chain carries TRBV9 and TRBJ2-3, with D tentatively TRBD2 (6 bases). The CDR3 is 14 amino acids. Germline-derived CDR1 and CDR2 are SGDLS and YYNGEE. V lost 3 bases and J lost 0, with 8 bases in between. The CDR3 is CASSGSGSTDTQYF. The CDR3 DNA sequence: TGTGCCAGCAGCGGGAGCGGGAGCACAGATACGCAGTATTTT.

The chain uses TRBV13 and TRBJ1-1; D unclear. Trimming pared 2 bases from V and 7 bases from J, leaving 11 bases between. CDR1 and CDR2 from the germline V gene are PRHDT and FYEKMQ (reference sequence). This CDR3 has 13 amino acids. The CDR3 nucleotides read TGTGCCAGCAGCTTAACCACCGCGGGTGAAGCTTTCTTT. It codes for CASSLTTAGEAFF. Using reference TRBV13 and TRBJ1-1 for the parts outside the CDR3, the full variable domain is AAGVIQSPRHLIKEKRETATLKCYPIPRHDTVYWYQQGPGQDPQFLISFYEKMQSDKGSIPDRFSAQQFSDYHSELNMSSLELGDSALYFCASSLTTAGEAFFGQGTRLTVV.

This sequence joins TRBV7-2 and TRBJ2-5, with 11 bases lining up with TRBD1. The CDR3 is 15 amino acids. V trimming: 1 base; J trimming: 5 bases; junction bases outside the gene matches: 3. Germline CDR1 reads SGHTA; CDR2 reads FQGNSA. The CDR3 is CASSLGTGGWETQYF. Written as DNA, the CDR3 is TGTGCCAGCAGCTTAGGGACAGGGGGCTGGGAGACCCAGTACTTC. Full variable domain (missing parts from reference TRBV7-2 and TRBJ2-5): GAGVSQSPSNKVTEKGKDVELRCDPISGHTALYWYRQSLGQGLEFLIYFQGNSAPDKSGLPSDRFSAERTGGSVSTLTIQRTQQEDSAVYLCASSLGTGGWETQYFGPGTRLLVL.

To note about this clone: This sample also contains other DNA sequences that code for the same CDR3. The CDR3 region has the DNA TGTGCCAGCAGTCTGCTGAACGATCAGCCCCAGCATTTT. Translated, it gives CASSLLNDQPQHF. The chain is built from TRBV12-3 or TRBV12-4 and TRBJ1-5, with D unresolved. Trimming pared 5 bases from V and 5 bases from J, leaving 10 bases between. There are 13 residues in the CDR3.